Following are 8 T cell receptor beta chains from one sample sequenced in a study of CD8+ T cells in alopecia areata. cDNA reverse transcribed from extracted RNA served as the sequencing template. TCRdb keeps only in-frame clones here, not all; method: immunoSEQ multiplex PCR. The sample lists roughly 110,000 clones, less than 60% occurring once. As to treatment: oral pan-JAK inhibitor, 5-10 mg twice daily. The sample was CD4+ T cells sorted from blood, taken at week 24, from a patient treated with tofacitinib. Receptors were obtained from a human donor with alopecia areata.

This clone has more than one count but fewer than ten. The chain recombines TRBV14 with TRBJ2-7; D might be TRBD1 or TRBD2, each matching 5 bases. Trimming removed 0 bases from V and 11 bases from J, with 20 bases in between. Germline assignment: CDR1 SGHDN and CDR2 FVKESK. This CDR3 is 15 amino acids long. The CDR3 is CASSQEVGSVGEKYF. CDR3 DNA sequence: TGTGCCAGCAGCCAAGAGGTGGGGTCCGTGGGGGAGAAGTACTTC.

A remark on this clone: Other DNA sequences in the sample encode the same CDR3. The rearrangement joins TRBV6-5 to TRBJ1-2; tentative D call: TRBD1 (6 bases). Germline V CDR1 and CDR2: MNHEY, SVGAGI. V lost 6 bases to trimming and J lost 3 bases, with 11 bases between them. There are 13 residues in the CDR3. Written as DNA, the CDR3 is TGTGCCAGCAGCCGGGGGGCTGACTATGGCTACACCTTC. Amino acids: CASSRGADYGYTF.

This clone has just a few counts. The genes are TRBV7-8 and TRBJ1-4; maybe TRBD1 (5 bases). The CDR3 loop spans 15 amino acids. V was cut by 4 bases and J by 7 bases, with 16 bases left in between. CDR1 is SGHVS, CDR2 FQNEAQ, per germline. As DNA, the CDR3 is TGTGCCAGCAGCTCACCTACAAAGGGACGTGAAAAACTGTTTTTT. Protein product: CASSSPTKGREKLFF.

V and J are TRBV19 and TRBJ1-2; unclear D gene. Deletions cut 2 bases from V and 6 bases from J, with 7 bases between. The CDR3 runs to 12 residues. The germline CDR1 and CDR2 sequences are LNHDA and SQIVND (reference sequence). The CDR3 protein is CASSIRGHGYTF. Written as DNA, the CDR3 is TGTGCCAGTAGTATAAGAGGGCATGGCTACACCTTC.

J is TRBJ2-2 and V is TRBV29-1, with a weak D call TRBD2 (6 bases). The V gene lost 7 bases and the J gene lost 1 base, with 7 bases spanning the gap. CDR1 is SQVTM and CDR2 is ANQGSEA in the germline V gene. CDR3 length: 12 residues. The CDR3 sequence is CSAGGNTGELFF. In DNA, the CDR3 is TGCAGCGCCGGGGGGAACACCGGGGAGCTGTTTTTT.

The chain uses TRBV30 and TRBJ1-5; D remains unclear. The germline V gene encodes CDR1 GTSNPN and CDR2 SVGIG (reference sequence). This CDR3 comprises 13 residues. With 5 bases removed from V and 3 bases from J, the gap between germline ends came to 11 bases. Here the CDR3 DNA reads TGTGCCTGGGGAAGGCAGAACAATCAGCCCCAGCATTTT. Amino acid sequence: CAWGRQNNQPQHF.

The V call is TRBV19, the J call TRBJ2-1; no clear D gene. Germline CDR1 reads LNHDA; CDR2 reads SQIVND (reference sequence). The CDR3 totals 12 residues. Trimming removed 4 bases from V and 9 bases from J, with 10 bases in between. In DNA, the CDR3 is TGTGCCAGTAGTACTTCTTATCGTGAGCAGTTCTTC. Translating gives CASSTSYREQFF.

This clone was observed a handful of times. The chain is built from TRBV5-1 and TRBJ2-3, with 11 bases lining up with TRBD2. Germline trimming cut 4 bases from V and 5 bases from J; bases unmatched to any gene: 3. Per germline, CDR1 SGHRS and CDR2 YFSETQ. The CDR3 extends over 14 amino acids. CDR3 region: CASSDSGGGDTQYF. The CDR3 DNA reads as TGCGCCAGCAGCGATAGCGGGGGGGGAGATACGCAGTATTTT.